Given below is one T cell receptor (beta chain) in context. Antigen unknown. Between the trimmed V and J ends, which lost 2 bases and 2 bases, there was a span of 7 bases. Germline loops: CDR1 MNHEY, CDR2 SVGAGI. The CDR3 totals 15 residues. The data were taken from a study of cytomegalovirus exposure and HLA in healthy donors. Broader study findings: Clonal expansion was found to be greater in HLA-associated TCR beta chains than in equally common others in a later analysis.

PCR employed 60 Vbeta and 13 Jbeta primers. Only in-frame clones appear in the TCRdb table, and some are missing; sequencing was by immunoSEQ multiplex PCR. The sample shows approximately 170,000 clones, about 85% of them seen only once. The sequence was collected from a woman aged 45-60 years in good health and CMV-seropositive. The chain carries TRBV6-5 and TRBJ2-6; D ambiguous. Sequencing was performed on PBMCs. CDR3 nucleotide sequence: TGTGCCAGCAGTTACGTTCAGGCTGGGGCCAACGTCCTGACTTTC. Translating gives CASSYVQAGANVLTF.